This T cell receptor beta chain was sequenced for a study of patients and donors after allogeneic stem cell transplantation. Germline V gene lookup returns CDR1 SGHKS and CDR2 YYEKEE (reference sequence). The CDR3 has 14 residues. Trimming shortened V by 1 base and J by 3 bases, and 11 bases separated the two germline ends. From the RT-PCR reads, TCRdb called clonotypes with MiXCR, one entry per CDR3 protein. The sample has approximately 170,000 distinct CDR3 sequences; approximately 30% are singletons. The source is a human donor who was either an allogeneic HSCT recipient or a stem cell or donor lymphocyte infusion donor (not recorded which). It is not recorded whose cells these are; they may come from a transplant donor. The genes are TRBV5-5 and TRBJ2-7; D gene uncertain. The sample comprised blood, either unsorted or a sorted T cell fraction (not recorded which). The CDR3 region is CASSLYGVLYEQYF. The CDR3 region has the DNA TGTGCCAGCAGCTTGTACGGAGTTCTCTACGAGCAGTACTTC.